These T cell receptor beta chains were read from a single sample in a study of blood T cells in healthy people across ages. TCRdb re-derived calls from the 5' RACE reads in MiXCR, one entry per CDR3 protein. The table has about 1.5 million distinct CDR3 sequences, approximately 42% seen once. The specimen sequenced was blood. The source is a woman aged 18-30 years in good health. Each CDR3 is given with its conserved first and last residue. The D gene is left open where the match is weak. Part of the rows lack a size; the others show once, few, many or a class for expanded clones.

j_call	v_call	clone_size	d_call	cdr3_aa	cdr3_nt
TRBJ2-3	TRBV29-1	-	-	CSGRRVGADTQYF	TGCAGCGGGAGGAGAGTGGGCGCAGATACGCAGTATTTT
TRBJ2-3	TRBV23-1	-	-	CASSQPRQVTDTQYF	TGCGCCAGCAGTCAGCCGAGACAGGTCACAGATACGCAGTATTTT
TRBJ2-1	TRBV12-3/TRBV12-4	few	-	CASLLYNEQFF	TGTGCCAGCCTCCTTTACAATGAGCAGTTCTTC
TRBJ2-7	TRBV14	-	-	CASSQISQSWYF	TGTGCCAGCAGCCAAATATCCCAGTCGTGGTACTTC
TRBJ1-4	TRBV5-1	-	-	CASSLAGNPNEKLFF	TGCGCCAGCAGCCTCGCCGGGAATCCTAATGAAAAACTGTTTTTT
TRBJ1-2	TRBV7-8	few	-	CASSSRDAYGYTF	TGTGCCAGCAGCTCTAGGGACGCCTATGGCTACACCTTC
TRBJ2-3	TRBV9	-	-	CASSVVVTSTDTQYF	TGTGCCAGCAGCGTAGTGGTAACGAGCACAGATACGCAGTATTTT
TRBJ1-2	TRBV12-3/TRBV12-4	many	-	CASSLQGRGYTF	TGTGCCAGCAGTTTACAGGGACGCGGCTACACCTTC
TRBJ1-1	TRBV20-1	-	-	CSAFRPRPWGSEAFF	TGCAGTGCTTTTCGCCCCAGACCTTGGGGCTCTGAAGCTTTCTTT
TRBJ2-5	TRBV29-1	-	-	CSGDSQETQYF	TGCAGTGGGGACTCTCAAGAGACCCAGTACTTC
TRBJ1-2	TRBV10-2	few	-	CASSQRTGAGYTF	TGCGCCAGCTCACAGAGGACCGGGGCAGGCTACACCTTC
TRBJ2-5	TRBV25-1	-	TRBD1	CASSGTGWETQYF	TGTGCCAGCAGTGGGACAGGTTGGGAGACCCAGTACTTC
TRBJ1-5	TRBV20-1	few	-	CSARGWRDNGGNQPQHF	TGCAGTGCTAGGGGTTGGCGGGACAATGGAGGTAATCAGCCCCAGCATTTT
TRBJ1-2	TRBV20-1	-	TRBD1	CSATKSGTGGGYGYTF	TGCAGTGCCACAAAATCCGGGACAGGGGGCGGATATGGCTACACCTTC
TRBJ2-7	TRBV13	-	TRBD1	CASSSLFTGDSTEAQYF	TGTGCCAGCAGCTCACTCTTCACAGGGGATTCAACAGAGGCCCAGTACTTC
TRBJ2-3	TRBV3-1	-	TRBD2	CASSPLPTSETQYF	TGTGCCAGCAGCCCGCTCCCGACTAGCGAGACGCAGTATTTT
TRBJ2-7	TRBV6-6	-	-	CASSTRLDPYEQYF	TGTGCCAGCTCTACCCGCTTAGATCCCTACGAGCAGTACTTC
TRBJ2-7	TRBV20-1	few	TRBD2	CSARGLAGEREQYF	TGCAGTGCTAGAGGACTAGCGGGAGAACGCGAGCAGTACTTC
TRBJ1-2	TRBV7-8	-	TRBD1	CASSSPSGTAINYGYTF	TGTGCCAGCAGTTCTCCTAGCGGGACAGCCATCAACTATGGCTACACCTTC
TRBJ2-1	TRBV5-1	once	TRBD2	CASGAGGIYNEQFF	TGCGCCAGCGGAGCGGGGGGAATTTACAATGAGCAGTTCTTC
TRBJ1-5	TRBV12-3/TRBV12-4	-	-	CASSLGPGSNQPQHF	TGTGCCAGCAGTTTAGGTCCAGGGAGCAATCAGCCCCAGCATTTT
TRBJ2-1	TRBV24-1	-	-	CATSDLAVEQFF	TGTGCCACCAGTGACTTAGCGGTTGAGCAGTTCTTC
TRBJ2-1	TRBV7-2	-	TRBD2	CASSVTLAGAGEQFF	TGTGCCAGCAGCGTAACACTAGCGGGAGCCGGTGAGCAGTTCTTC
TRBJ1-1	TRBV5-8	-	TRBD1	CASSFRGPNEAFF	TGTGCCAGCAGCTTCAGGGGGCCCAATGAAGCTTTCTTT
TRBJ2-7	TRBV20-1	few	-	CSALPRDGYEQYF	TGCAGTGCTCTGCCCCGGGACGGCTACGAGCAGTACTTC
TRBJ2-1	TRBV7-3	once	-	CASSPGAPPNNEQFF	TGTGCCAGCAGCCCCGGGGCGCCTCCTAACAATGAGCAGTTCTTC
TRBJ1-4	TRBV7-8	few	-	CASSLDLTAGKLFF	TGTGCCAGCAGCTTAGATCTGACGGCCGGAAAACTGTTTTTT
TRBJ2-1	TRBV3-1	few	TRBD2	CASSQGPSGGNQFF	TGTGCCAGCAGCCAAGGGCCTAGCGGGGGGAACCAGTTCTTC
TRBJ2-2	TRBV7-9	-	-	CASSFPTGSNTGELFF	TGTGCCAGCAGCTTCCCGACAGGATCGAACACCGGGGAGCTGTTTTTT
TRBJ1-2	TRBV6-5	few	-	CASSGHNYGYTF	TGTGCCAGCAGCGGACATAACTATGGCTACACCTTC
TRBJ2-1	TRBV12-3/TRBV12-4	-	-	CASWIREAHNEQFF	TGTGCCAGCTGGATTAGGGAGGCCCACAATGAGCAGTTCTTC
TRBJ2-1	TRBV3-1	-	TRBD2	CASSQAQRGREQFF	TGTGCCAGCAGCCAAGCTCAGCGGGGGCGTGAGCAGTTCTTC
TRBJ2-1	TRBV20-1	few	TRBD2	CSATSRAGSGYNEQFF	TGCAGTGCTACCAGTCGAGCGGGGAGTGGGTACAATGAGCAGTTCTTC
TRBJ2-1	TRBV20-1	-	TRBD2	CSTGLAGGSDEQFF	TGCAGTACAGGACTAGCGGGGGGGTCGGATGAGCAGTTCTTC
TRBJ2-3	TRBV2	-	TRBD1	CASWNRDSLGDTQYF	TGTGCCAGCTGGAACCGGGACAGCCTCGGGGATACGCAGTATTTT
TRBJ1-6	TRBV27	-	TRBD1	CASRGQGFRSPLHF	TGTGCCAGCAGGGGACAGGGGTTTCGGTCACCCCTCCACTTT